These 9 T cell receptor beta chains originate from one sample sequenced in a study of blood T cell repertoires in COVID-19. The table came from immunoSEQ multiplex PCR; TCRdb's copy has only in-frame clones and leaves some out. The sample consists of around 80,000 clones, over 80% of them appearing once. Material for sequencing was peripheral blood. These receptors were collected from an elderly woman with acute or convalescent COVID-19.

The V and J genes are TRBV6-5 and TRBJ2-7; 7 nucleotides line up with TRBD1. Per germline, CDR1 MNHEY and CDR2 SVGAGI. This CDR3 has 13 amino acids. J lost 2 bases, V lost 6 bases, and 4 bases had no gene match. This CDR3 is CASRGTATYEQYF. In DNA form, the CDR3 reads TGTGCCAGCAGAGGGACAGCAACCTACGAGCAGTACTTC.

The chain employs TRBV6-6 and TRBJ2-7, with 11 bases fitting TRBD1. This CDR3 comprises 15 residues. Looked up from germline, CDR1 is MNHNY and CDR2 is SVGAGI (reference sequence). J was trimmed by 0 bases and V by 6 bases; bases with no gene match: 4. The CDR3 loop is CASRSGTGGSYEQYF. For the CDR3, the DNA is TGTGCCAGCAGGTCCGGGACAGGGGGCTCCTACGAGCAGTACTTC.

This chain joins TRBV3-1 (or the pseudogene TRBV3-2) and TRBJ1-1, with a weak D call TRBD1 (6 bases). Trimming left V 1 base short and J 0 bases short, with 15 bases between. Germline V gene sequence: CDR1 LGHDT, CDR2 YNNKEL (reference sequence). This CDR3 has 17 amino acids. CDR3 loop: CASSQGGPGEMNTEAFF. The CDR3 DNA sequence: TGTGCCAGCAGCCAAGGGGGGCCAGGGGAAATGAACACTGAAGCTTTCTTT.

This chain links TRBV30 with TRBJ1-2, with D maybe TRBD1 (5 bases). The germline V and J ends were trimmed by 6 bases and 8 bases, with 19 bases remaining between them. Germline V CDR1 and CDR2: GTSNPN, SVGIG (reference sequence). The CDR3 is made up of 13 amino acids. The CDR3 DNA reads TGTGCCTGTCTCAGAAGGGCAGGGCTGGGCTACACCTTC. Encoded protein: CACLRRAGLGYTF.

V is TRBV5-6 and J is TRBJ1-6; D remains unclear. In germline, CDR1 is SGHDT, CDR2 YYEEEE. Trimming removed 4 bases at V and 1 base at J, with 15 bases between. The CDR3 is made up of 17 amino acids. The CDR3 sequence: CASSRRGIVSYNSPLHF. In DNA form, the CDR3 reads TGTGCCAGCAGCAGGCGCGGTATAGTATCCTATAATTCACCCCTCCACTTT.

CDR3 in amino acids: CSVDLGRGKTQYF. As DNA, the CDR3 is TGCAGCGTTGATCTAGGAAGGGGGAAGACCCAGTACTTC. The chain links TRBV29-1 to TRBJ2-5, with D possibly being TRBD1 (6 bases). This CDR3 spans 13 amino acids. V was trimmed by 3 bases and J by 6 bases, leaving 14 bases between them. The germline V gene has CDR1 SQVTM and CDR2 ANQGSEA.

CDR3 in amino acids: CASSPRSDNEKLFF. CDR3 sequence (DNA): TGTGCCAGCAGCCCACGGAGCGATAATGAAAAACTGTTTTTT. The chain is built from TRBV7-9 and TRBJ1-4; no reliable D call. The CDR3 is made up of 14 amino acids. The V end lost 5 bases, the J end lost 4 bases, and 11 bases lay between the germline ends. Germline V gene data show CDR1 as SEHNR and CDR2 as FQNEAQ (reference sequence). The entire variable domain, with the rest obtained from reference TRBV7-9 and TRBJ1-4, is as follows: DTGVSQNPRHKITKRGQNVTFRCDPISEHNRLYWYRQTLGQGPEFLTYFQNEAQLEKSRLLSDRFSAERPKGSFSTLEIQRTEQGDSAMYLCASSPRSDNEKLFFGSGTQLSVL.

The V call is TRBV6-5, the J call TRBJ2-2; unclear D gene. Between the trimmed V and J ends, which lost 4 bases and 8 bases, there was a span of 8 bases. CDR3 length: 12 amino acids. The germline V gene encodes CDR1 MNHEY and CDR2 SVGAGI. The CDR3 DNA is TGTGCCAGCAGTTCCGAGGCTGGGGAGCTGTTTTTT. Protein: CASSSEAGELFF.

This clone was observed once. The rearrangement uses TRBV27 and TRBJ2-1; 8 bases are shared with TRBD1. V lost 7 bases and J lost 2; bases outside the gene matches: 7. CDR3 size: 15 residues. Per germline, CDR1 MNHEY and CDR2 SMNVEV (reference sequence). The chain's CDR3 is CASNPGTGAYNEQFF. The CDR3 DNA reads TGTGCCAGCAACCCCGGGACAGGTGCCTACAATGAGCAGTTCTTC.